Listed here are 7 T cell receptor beta chains from one sample, sequenced in a study of blood T cells in healthy people across ages. A second PCR, run for roughly 7 to 11 cycles, used a sample-barcoded 5' primer plus a J-beta primer mix. TCRdb re-called the 5' RACE reads through MiXCR, storing one row per CDR3 protein. The sample has 550,000 to 800,000 distinct CDR3 sequences; roughly 32% are singletons. The specimen sequenced was blood. Receptors originate from a woman of 80 years or more in good health.

In its sample, this clonotype was seen a few times. The rearrangement joins TRBV25-1 to TRBJ2-2; no clear D gene. Trimming removed 2 bases from V and 5 bases from J, with 12 bases in between. The CDR3 consists of 15 residues. Per the germline V gene, CDR1 is MGHDK and CDR2 is SYGVNS. For the CDR3, the DNA is TGTGCCAGCAGTGAAACTCACATTAGGACCGGGGAGCTGTTTTTT. Its protein product is CASSETHIRTGELFF.

This clonotype was seen repeatedly, ten times or more. The J gene is TRBJ2-1, the V gene TRBV5-1, with D tentatively TRBD2 (6 bases). Trimming removed 4 bases from V and 5 bases from J, with 10 bases in between. CDR1 is SGHRS and CDR2 is YFSETQ in the germline V gene. This CDR3 region has 13 residues. The CDR3 nucleotides are TGCGCCAGCAGCGGAGGGACTCACAATGAGCAGTTCTTC. This sequence encodes CASSGGTHNEQFF. Based on the CDR3 plus reference TRBV5-1 and TRBJ2-1, the full variable domain is KAGVTQTPRYLIKTRGQQVTLSCSPISGHRSVSWYQQTPGQGLQFLFEYFSETQRNKGNFPGRFSGRQFSNSRSEMNVSTLELGDSALYLCASSGGTHNEQFFGPGTRLTVL.

The chain combines TRBV7-2 with TRBJ2-5; D ambiguous. V was shortened by 4 bases and J by 5 bases, with 8 bases between the two germline ends. The V gene's germline CDR1 is SGHTA and CDR2 FQGNSA. This CDR3 is built from 12 residues. CDR3 DNA: TGTGCCAGCAGCTCGAGCATCGAGACCCAGTACTTC. This encodes CASSSSIETQYF.

This clonotype was seen at least ten times. The rearrangement uses TRBV12-3 or TRBV12-4 and TRBJ1-1; D gene uncertain. Between the trimmed V and J ends, which lost 3 bases and 11 bases, there was a span of 13 bases. The CDR3 contains 12 residues. The chain's CDR3 is CASSLGLHKAFF. Here the CDR3 DNA reads TGTGCCAGCAGTTTGGGCCTCCATAAGGCTTTCTTT.

The gene calls are TRBV6-2 or TRBV6-3 and TRBJ2-2, with D maybe TRBD2 (5 bases). V was trimmed by 6 bases and J by 5 bases, leaving 7 bases between them. The CDR3 length is 12 residues. Germline V gene sequence: CDR1 MNHEY, CDR2 SVGEGT. This CDR3 reads CASRGETGELFF. For the CDR3, the DNA is TGTGCCAGCAGGGGAGAGACCGGGGAGCTGTTTTTT.

At least ten counts were recorded for this clonotype. The chain is built from TRBV29-1 and TRBJ2-7; TRBD1 matches 7 bases. This CDR3 comprises 14 residues. The germline V gene has CDR1 SQVTM and CDR2 ANQGSEA. After removal of 5 bases from V and 1 base from J, the junction contained 8 bases not matched to a gene. Written as DNA, the CDR3 is TGCAGCGTTCTACTGGGGGACAGATCCTACGAGCAGTACTTC. Translation gives CSVLLGDRSYEQYF.

This clonotype appeared many times. The gene calls are TRBV6-2 or TRBV6-3 and TRBJ2-5, with TRBD1 matching over 7 bases. Germline CDR1 and CDR2: MNHEY and SVGEGT. V trimming: 5 bases; J trimming: 3 bases; junction bases outside the gene matches: 9. The CDR3 length is 15 residues. The CDR3 DNA follows: TGTGCCAGCAGTCCCTGGGACAGTGGAAAAGAGACCCAGTACTTC. This sequence encodes CASSPWDSGKETQYF.